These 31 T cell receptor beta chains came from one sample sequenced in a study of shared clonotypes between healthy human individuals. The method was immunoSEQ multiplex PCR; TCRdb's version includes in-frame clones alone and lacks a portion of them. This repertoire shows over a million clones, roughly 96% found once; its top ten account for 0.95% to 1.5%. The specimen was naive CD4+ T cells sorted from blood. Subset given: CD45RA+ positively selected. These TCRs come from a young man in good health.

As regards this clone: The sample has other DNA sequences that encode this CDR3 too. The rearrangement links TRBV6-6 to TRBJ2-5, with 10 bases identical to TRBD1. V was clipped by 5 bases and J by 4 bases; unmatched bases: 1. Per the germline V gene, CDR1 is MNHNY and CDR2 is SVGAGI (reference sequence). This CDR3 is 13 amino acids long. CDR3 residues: CASSRDRGETQYF. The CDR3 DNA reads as TGTGCCAGCAGTCGGGACAGGGGAGAGACCCAGTACTTC.

The CDR3 DNA sequence: TGTGCCAGCGCGAAAGGGGGCTTAAGGGGACAGGGGAGCACAGATACGCAGTATTTT. Translating it yields CASAKGGLRGQGSTDTQYF. The chain combines TRBV7-9 with TRBJ2-3, with 10 positions matching TRBD1. Germline CDR1 is SEHNR and CDR2 is FQNEAQ (reference sequence). This CDR3 has 19 amino acids. V lost 8 bases and J lost 0; bases outside the gene matches: 17.

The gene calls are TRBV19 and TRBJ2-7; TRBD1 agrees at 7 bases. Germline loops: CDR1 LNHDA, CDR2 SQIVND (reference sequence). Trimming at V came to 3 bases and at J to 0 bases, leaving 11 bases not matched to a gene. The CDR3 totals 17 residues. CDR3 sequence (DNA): TGTGCCAGTAGTATCCCCGTCCGGACAGGAAACTCCTACGAGCAGTACTTC. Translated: CASSIPVRTGNSYEQYF.

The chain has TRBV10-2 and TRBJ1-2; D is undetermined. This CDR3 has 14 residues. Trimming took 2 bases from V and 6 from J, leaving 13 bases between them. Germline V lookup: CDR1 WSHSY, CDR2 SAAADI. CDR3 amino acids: CASSENDLPNGYTF. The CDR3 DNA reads TGCGCCAGCAGTGAGAACGACTTACCGAATGGCTACACCTTC.

The CDR3 DNA follows: TGTGCCAGCAGCTTAACGTTGAGTTGGATACCCGGGGAGCTGTTTTTT. Its protein is CASSLTLSWIPGELFF. The chain carries TRBV7-2 and TRBJ2-2; D not certain. Trimming took 2 bases from V and 6 from J, leaving 16 bases between them. CDR1 is SGHTA, CDR2 FQGNSA, per germline. This CDR3 has 16 residues.

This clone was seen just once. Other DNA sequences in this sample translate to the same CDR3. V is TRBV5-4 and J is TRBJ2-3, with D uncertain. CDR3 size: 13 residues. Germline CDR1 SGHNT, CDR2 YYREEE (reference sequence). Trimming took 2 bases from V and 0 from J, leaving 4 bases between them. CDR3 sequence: CASSLDSTDTQYF. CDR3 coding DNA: TGTGCCAGCAGCTTAGACAGCACAGATACGCAGTATTTT.

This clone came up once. The CDR3 DNA is TGTGCCAGTAGTATAAGAGACAGCGACAATGAGCAGTTCTTC. Protein sequence: CASSIRDSDNEQFF. The V gene is TRBV19, the J gene TRBJ2-1; a weak D match, TRBD1 (5 bases). V lost 2 bases, J lost 5 bases, and 10 bases lay in between. The germline V gene encodes CDR1 LNHDA and CDR2 SQIVND (reference sequence). The CDR3 loop spans 14 amino acids.

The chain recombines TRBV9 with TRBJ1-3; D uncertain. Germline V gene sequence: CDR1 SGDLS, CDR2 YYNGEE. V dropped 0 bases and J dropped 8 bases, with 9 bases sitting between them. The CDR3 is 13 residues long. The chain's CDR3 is CASSVGGGDTIYF. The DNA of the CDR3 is TGTGCCAGCAGCGTAGGCGGCGGGGACACCATATATTTT.

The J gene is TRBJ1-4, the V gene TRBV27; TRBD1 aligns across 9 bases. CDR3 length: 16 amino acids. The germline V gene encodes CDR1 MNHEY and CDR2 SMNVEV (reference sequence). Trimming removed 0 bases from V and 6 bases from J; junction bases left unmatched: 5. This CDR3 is CASSLSMWTGDEKLFF. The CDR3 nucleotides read TGTGCCAGCAGTTTATCGATGTGGACAGGGGATGAAAAACTGTTTTTT. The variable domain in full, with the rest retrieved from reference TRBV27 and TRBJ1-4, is EAQVTQNPRYLITVTGKKLTVTCSQNMNHEYMSWYRQDPGLGLRQIYYSMNVEVTDKGDVPEGYKVSRKEKRNFPLILESPSPNQTSLYFCASSLSMWTGDEKLFFGSGTQLSVL.

The CDR3: CASSLTLLAGGPEQFF. The CDR3 DNA follows: TGTGCCAGCAGCTTAACCCTATTAGCGGGAGGGCCTGAGCAGTTCTTC. This rearrangement joins TRBV7-2 to TRBJ2-7; 11 bases map to TRBD2. Matching the DNA end better, TRBJ2-1 makes the J call doubtful. Germline CDR1 and CDR2: SGHTA and FQGNSA. This CDR3 spans 16 amino acids.

CDR3 nucleotide sequence: TGCGCCAGCAGCATAGACGGGAACACTGAAGCTTTCTTT. As protein: CASSIDGNTEAFF. The chain carries TRBV5-1 and TRBJ1-1; no clear D. This CDR3 has 13 residues. V dropped 4 bases and J dropped 1 base, with 8 bases sitting between them. The V gene's germline CDR1 is SGHRS and CDR2 YFSETQ.

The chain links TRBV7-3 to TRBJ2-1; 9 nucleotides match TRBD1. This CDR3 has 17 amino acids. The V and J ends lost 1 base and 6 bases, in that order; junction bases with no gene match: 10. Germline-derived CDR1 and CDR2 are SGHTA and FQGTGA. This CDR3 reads CASSLSTGGPLGNEQFF. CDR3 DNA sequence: TGTGCCAGCAGCTTAAGTACAGGGGGCCCTTTGGGCAATGAGCAGTTCTTC.

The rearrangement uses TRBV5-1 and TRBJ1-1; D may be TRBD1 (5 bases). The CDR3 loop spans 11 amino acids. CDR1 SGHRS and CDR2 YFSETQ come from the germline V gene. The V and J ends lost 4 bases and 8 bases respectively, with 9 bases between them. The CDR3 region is CASSGATEAFF. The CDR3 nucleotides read TGCGCCAGCAGCGGGGCCACGGAAGCTTTCTTT.

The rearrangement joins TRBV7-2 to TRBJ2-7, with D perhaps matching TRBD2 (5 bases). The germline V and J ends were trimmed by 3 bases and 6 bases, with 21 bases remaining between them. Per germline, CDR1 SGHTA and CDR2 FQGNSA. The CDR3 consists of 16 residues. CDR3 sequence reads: CASSFLGGPKRSEQYF. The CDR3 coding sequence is TGTGCCAGCAGCTTTTTAGGCGGGCCTAAGCGGTCCGAGCAGTACTTC.

CDR3 coding DNA: TGTGCCTGGAGTGTTTTCCTAGGGGACAATCAGCCCCAGCATTTT. This sequence encodes CAWSVFLGDNQPQHF. This chain joins TRBV30 and TRBJ1-5, with D possibly TRBD1 on 5 matching bases. Germline CDR1 reads GTSNPN; CDR2 reads SVGIG (reference sequence). Trimming stripped 0 bases from V and 3 bases from J, with 12 bases between. The CDR3 has 15 residues.

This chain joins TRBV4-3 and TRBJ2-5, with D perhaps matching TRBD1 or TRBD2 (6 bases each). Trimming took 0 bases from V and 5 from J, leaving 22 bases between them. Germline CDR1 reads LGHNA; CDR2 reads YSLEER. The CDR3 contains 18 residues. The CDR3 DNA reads TGCGCCAGCAGCCAAGATTTAGGGGGGCGACTCCTCGGGGAGACCCAGTACTTC. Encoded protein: CASSQDLGGRLLGETQYF.

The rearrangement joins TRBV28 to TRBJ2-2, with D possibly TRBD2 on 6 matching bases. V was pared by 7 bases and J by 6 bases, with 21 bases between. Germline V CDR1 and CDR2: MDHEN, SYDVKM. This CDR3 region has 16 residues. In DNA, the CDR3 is TGTGCCAGCACCCCGGCGGGGCAGGGTGGCGCCGGGGAGCTGTTTTTT. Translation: CASTPAGQGGAGELFF.

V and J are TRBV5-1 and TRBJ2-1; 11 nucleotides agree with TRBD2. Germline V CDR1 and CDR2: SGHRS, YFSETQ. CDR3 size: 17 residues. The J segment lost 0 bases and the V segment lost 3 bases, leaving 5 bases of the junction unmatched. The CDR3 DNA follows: TGCGCCAGCAGCTCGGGACTAGCGGTGAGCTCCTACAATGAGCAGTTCTTC. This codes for CASSSGLAVSSYNEQFF.

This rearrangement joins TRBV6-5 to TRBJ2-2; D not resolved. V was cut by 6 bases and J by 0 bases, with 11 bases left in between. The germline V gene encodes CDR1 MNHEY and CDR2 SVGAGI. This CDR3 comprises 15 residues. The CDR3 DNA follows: TGTGCCAGCAGGGTGGACCGGGCGAACACCGGGGAGCTGTTTTTT. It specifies CASRVDRANTGELFF.

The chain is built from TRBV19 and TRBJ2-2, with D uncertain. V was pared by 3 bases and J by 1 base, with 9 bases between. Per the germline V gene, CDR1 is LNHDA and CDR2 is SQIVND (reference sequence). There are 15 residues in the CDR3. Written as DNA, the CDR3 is TGTGCCAGTAGTATCTTTGTGGGGAACACCGGGGAGCTGTTTTTT. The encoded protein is CASSIFVGNTGELFF.

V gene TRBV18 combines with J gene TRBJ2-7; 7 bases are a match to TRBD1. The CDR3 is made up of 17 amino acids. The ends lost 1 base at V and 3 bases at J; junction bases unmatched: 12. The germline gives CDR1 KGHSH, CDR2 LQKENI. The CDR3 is CASSPQLTGPKFYEQYF. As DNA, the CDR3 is TGTGCCAGCTCACCACAGTTGACAGGGCCTAAATTCTACGAGCAGTACTTC.

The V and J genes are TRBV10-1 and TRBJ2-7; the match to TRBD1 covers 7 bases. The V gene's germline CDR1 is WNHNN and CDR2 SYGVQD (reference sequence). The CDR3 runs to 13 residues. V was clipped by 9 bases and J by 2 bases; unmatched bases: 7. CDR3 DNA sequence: TGCGCCAGACGACAGGGCTGGACCTACGAGCAGTACTTC. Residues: CARRQGWTYEQYF.

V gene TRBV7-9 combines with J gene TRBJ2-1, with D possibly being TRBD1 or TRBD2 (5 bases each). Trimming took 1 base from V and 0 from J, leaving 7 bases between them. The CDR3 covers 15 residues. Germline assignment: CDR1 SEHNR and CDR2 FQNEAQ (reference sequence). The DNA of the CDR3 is TGTGCCAGCAGCTTAGGTGGGGGCTCCTACAATGAGCAGTTCTTC. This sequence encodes CASSLGGGSYNEQFF.

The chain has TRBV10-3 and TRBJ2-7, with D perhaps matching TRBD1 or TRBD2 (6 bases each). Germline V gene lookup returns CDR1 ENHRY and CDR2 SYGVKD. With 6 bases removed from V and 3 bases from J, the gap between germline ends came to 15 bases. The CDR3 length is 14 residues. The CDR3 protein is CAIREGGLYYEQYF. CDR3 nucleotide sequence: TGTGCCATCAGGGAGGGGGGACTGTACTACGAGCAGTACTTC.

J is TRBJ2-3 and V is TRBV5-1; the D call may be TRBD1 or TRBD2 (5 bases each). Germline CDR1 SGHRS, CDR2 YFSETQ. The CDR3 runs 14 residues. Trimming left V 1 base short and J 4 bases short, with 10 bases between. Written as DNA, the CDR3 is TGCGCCAGCAGCTTGTACGGGACGCCAGATACGCAGTATTTT. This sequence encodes CASSLYGTPDTQYF.

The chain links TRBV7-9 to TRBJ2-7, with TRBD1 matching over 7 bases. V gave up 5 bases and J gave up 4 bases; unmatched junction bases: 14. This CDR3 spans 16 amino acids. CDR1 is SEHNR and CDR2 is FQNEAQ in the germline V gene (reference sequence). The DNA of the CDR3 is TGTGCCAGCAGCCCTAGGGTAGGTGGGACAGAGTACGAGCAGTACTTC. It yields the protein CASSPRVGGTEYEQYF. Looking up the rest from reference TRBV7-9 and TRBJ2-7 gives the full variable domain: DTGVSQNPRHKITKRGQNVTFRCDPISEHNRLYWYRQTLGQGPEFLTYFQNEAQLEKSRLLSDRFSAERPKGSFSTLEIQRTEQGDSAMYLCASSPRVGGTEYEQYFGPGTRLTVT.

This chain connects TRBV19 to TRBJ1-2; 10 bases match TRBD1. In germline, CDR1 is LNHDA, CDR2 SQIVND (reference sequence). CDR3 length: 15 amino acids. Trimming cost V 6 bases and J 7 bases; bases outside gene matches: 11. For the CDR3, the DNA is TGTGCCAGTAGCCCAACTGGGACAGGGGCGTCTGGCTACACCTTC. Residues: CASSPTGTGASGYTF.

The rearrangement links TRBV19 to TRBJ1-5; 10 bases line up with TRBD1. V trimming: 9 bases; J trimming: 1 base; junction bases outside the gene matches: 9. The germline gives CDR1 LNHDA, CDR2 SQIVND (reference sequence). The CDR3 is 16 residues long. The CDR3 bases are TGTGCCAGCACGGGACAGGGGACGAGAAGCAATCAGCCCCAGCATTTT. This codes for CASTGQGTRSNQPQHF. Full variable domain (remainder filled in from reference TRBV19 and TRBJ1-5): DGGITQSPKYLFRKEGQNVTLSCEQNLNHDAMYWYRQDPGQGLRLIYYSQIVNDFQKGDIAEGYSVSREKKESFPLTVTSAQKNPTAFYLCASTGQGTRSNQPQHFGDGTRLSIL.

The CDR3 sequence: CASSLVADPRGLAKNIQYF. The CDR3 DNA follows: TGTGCCAGCAGCTTAGTAGCAGACCCCAGGGGCCTAGCCAAAAACATTCAGTACTTC. The rearrangement links TRBV7-2 to TRBJ2-4, with TRBD1 as a possible D gene (6 bases). Trimming shortened V by 1 base and J by 0 bases, and 19 bases separated the two germline ends. The CDR3 loop spans 19 amino acids. Germline CDR1 is SGHTA and CDR2 is FQGNSA.

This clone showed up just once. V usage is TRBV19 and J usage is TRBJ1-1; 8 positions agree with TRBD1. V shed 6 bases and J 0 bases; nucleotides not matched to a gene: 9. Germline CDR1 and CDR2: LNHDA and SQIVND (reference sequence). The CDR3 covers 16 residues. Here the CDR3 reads CASRKGQGSLNTEAFF. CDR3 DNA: TGTGCCAGTAGGAAAGGACAGGGCAGCTTGAACACTGAAGCTTTCTTT.

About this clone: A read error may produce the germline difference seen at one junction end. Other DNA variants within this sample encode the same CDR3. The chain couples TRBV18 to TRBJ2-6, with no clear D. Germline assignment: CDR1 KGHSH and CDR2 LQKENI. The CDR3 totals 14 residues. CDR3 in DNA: TGTGCCAGCTCACCAAATCCTGGAGCCAACGTCCTGACTTTC. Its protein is CASSPNPGANVLTF.